This TCR beta chain was retrieved from a study of T-cell memory formation after mild COVID-19. The study, taken as a whole, reports: The appearance of some responding clones in pre-infection memory suggested that cross-reactive memory joined. Clones that contracted clustered mainly in CM and EM if CD4+ and in EMRA if CD8+.

TCRdb itself ran the 5' RACE reads through MiXCR, one entry per CDR3 protein. The sample holds some 330,000 distinct CDR3 sequences, under 25% seen once. This clonotype turned up a few times. Its antigen remains unknown. The sequence was collected from an adult woman who had mild COVID-19 (a few samples of this study predate the infection). Cell type and time point are not known. Sequenced input: PBMCs or a T cell subset sorted from them (not recorded which).

CDR3: CASSYDRGPYEQYF. CDR3 bases: TGCGCCAGCAGCTACGACAGGGGACCCTACGAGCAGTACTTC. This chain connects TRBV5-1 to TRBJ2-7, with 8 bases fitting TRBD1. After removal of 3 bases from V and 2 bases from J, the junction contained 4 bases not matched to a gene. The CDR3 is made up of 14 amino acids. Germline-derived CDR1 and CDR2 are SGHRS and YFSETQ.